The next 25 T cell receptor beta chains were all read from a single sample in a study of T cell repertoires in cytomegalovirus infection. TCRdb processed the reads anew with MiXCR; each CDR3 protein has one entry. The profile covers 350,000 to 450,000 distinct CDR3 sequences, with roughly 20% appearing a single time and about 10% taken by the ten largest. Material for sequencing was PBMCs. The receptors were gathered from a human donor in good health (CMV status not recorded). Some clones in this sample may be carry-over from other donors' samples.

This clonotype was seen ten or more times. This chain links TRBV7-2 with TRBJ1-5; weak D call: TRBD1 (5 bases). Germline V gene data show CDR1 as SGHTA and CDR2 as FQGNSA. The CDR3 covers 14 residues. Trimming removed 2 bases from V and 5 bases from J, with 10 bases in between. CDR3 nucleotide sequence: TGTGCCAGCAGCTTAATGGGGGGGGATCAGCCCCAGCATTTT. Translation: CASSLMGGDQPQHF.

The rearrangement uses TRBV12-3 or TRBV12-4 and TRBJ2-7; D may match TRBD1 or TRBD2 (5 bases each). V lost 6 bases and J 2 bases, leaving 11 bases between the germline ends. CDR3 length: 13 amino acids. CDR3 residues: CASRRDQTYEQYF. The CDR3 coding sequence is TGTGCCAGCAGAAGGGACCAAACCTACGAGCAGTACTTC.

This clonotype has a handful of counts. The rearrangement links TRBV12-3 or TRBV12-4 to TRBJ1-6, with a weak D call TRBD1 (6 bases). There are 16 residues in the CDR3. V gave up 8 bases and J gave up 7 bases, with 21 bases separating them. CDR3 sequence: CASQAWGGSRNSPLHF. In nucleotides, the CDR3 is TGTGCCAGCCAAGCTTGGGGGGGCAGCCGGAATTCACCCCTCCACTTT.

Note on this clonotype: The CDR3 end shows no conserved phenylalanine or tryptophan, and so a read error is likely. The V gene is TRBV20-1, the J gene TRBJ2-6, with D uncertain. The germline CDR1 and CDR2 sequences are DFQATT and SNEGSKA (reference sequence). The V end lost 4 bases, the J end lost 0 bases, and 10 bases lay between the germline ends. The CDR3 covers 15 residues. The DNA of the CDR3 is TGCAGTGCTAAGGACGCTAGCTCTGGGGCCAACGTCCTGACTGTC. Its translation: CSAKDASSGANVLTV.

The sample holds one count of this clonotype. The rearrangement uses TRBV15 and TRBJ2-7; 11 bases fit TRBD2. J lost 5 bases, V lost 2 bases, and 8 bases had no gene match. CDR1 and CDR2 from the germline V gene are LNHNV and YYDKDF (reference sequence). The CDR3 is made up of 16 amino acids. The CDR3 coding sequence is TGTGCCACCAGCAGATCGGCACTAGCGGGAGTGAACGAGCAGTACTTC. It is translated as CATSRSALAGVNEQYF.

The CDR3 sequence is CASSNGQFQGGSTEAFF. CDR3 DNA sequence: TGTGCCAGCAGTAACGGACAGTTCCAGGGAGGATCCACTGAAGCTTTCTTT. The J gene is TRBJ1-1, the V gene TRBV6-2 or TRBV6-3, with D possibly TRBD1 on 6 matching bases. The CDR3 is made up of 17 amino acids. From germline, CDR1 is MNHEY and CDR2 SVGEGT. Trimming shortened V by 5 bases and J by 4 bases, and 23 bases separated the two germline ends.

The CDR3, as DNA: TGTGCCATCAGTGGGACAGGGGCTGGGGCCAACGTCCTGACTTTC. Translating it yields CAISGTGAGANVLTF. V usage is TRBV10-3 and J usage is TRBJ2-6, with 9 positions matching TRBD1. The length of the CDR3 is 15 residues. From germline, CDR1 is ENHRY and CDR2 SYGVKD. Trimming at V came to 4 bases and at J to 2 bases, leaving 0 bases not matched to a gene.

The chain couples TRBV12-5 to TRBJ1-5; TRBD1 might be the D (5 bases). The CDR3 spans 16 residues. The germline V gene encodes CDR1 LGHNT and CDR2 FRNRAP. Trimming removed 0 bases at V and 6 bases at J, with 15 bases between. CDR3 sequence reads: CASGLVRRGGIQPQHF. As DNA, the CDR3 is TGTGCTAGTGGTTTGGTACGGAGGGGTGGCATTCAGCCCCAGCATTTT. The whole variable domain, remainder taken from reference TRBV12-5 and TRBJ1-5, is DARVTQTPRHKVTEMGQEVTMRCQPILGHNTVFWYRQTMMQGLELLAYFRNRAPLDDSGMPKDRFSAEMPDATLATLKIQPSEPRDSAVYFCASGLVRRGGIQPQHFGDGTRLSIL.

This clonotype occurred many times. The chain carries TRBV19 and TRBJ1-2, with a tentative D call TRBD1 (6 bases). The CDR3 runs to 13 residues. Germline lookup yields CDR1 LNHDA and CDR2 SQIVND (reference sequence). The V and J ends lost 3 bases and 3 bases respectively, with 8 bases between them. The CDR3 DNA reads TGTGCCAGTAGTATTGGACAGTACTATGGCTACACCTTC. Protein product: CASSIGQYYGYTF.

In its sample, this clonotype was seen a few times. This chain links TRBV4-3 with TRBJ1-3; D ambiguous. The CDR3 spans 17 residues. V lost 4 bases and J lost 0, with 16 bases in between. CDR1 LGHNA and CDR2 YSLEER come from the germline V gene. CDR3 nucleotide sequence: TGCGCCAGCAGCCGCCAAGGGTTAACGCTCTCTGGAAACACCATATATTTT. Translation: CASSRQGLTLSGNTIYF.

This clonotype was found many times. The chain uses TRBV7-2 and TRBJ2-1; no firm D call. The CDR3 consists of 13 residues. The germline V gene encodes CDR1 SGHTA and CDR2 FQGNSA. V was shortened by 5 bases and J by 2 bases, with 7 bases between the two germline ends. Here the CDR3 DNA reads TGTGCCAGCAGCCCCGCCCCCTACAATGAGCAGTTCTTC. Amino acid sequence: CASSPAPYNEQFF.

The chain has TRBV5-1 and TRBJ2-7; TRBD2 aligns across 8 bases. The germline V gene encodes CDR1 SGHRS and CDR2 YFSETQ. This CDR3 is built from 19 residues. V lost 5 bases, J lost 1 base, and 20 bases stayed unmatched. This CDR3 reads CASRHEAGGLRLYSYEQYF. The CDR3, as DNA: TGCGCCAGCAGACATGAGGCGGGGGGACTTCGACTATATTCCTACGAGCAGTACTTC.

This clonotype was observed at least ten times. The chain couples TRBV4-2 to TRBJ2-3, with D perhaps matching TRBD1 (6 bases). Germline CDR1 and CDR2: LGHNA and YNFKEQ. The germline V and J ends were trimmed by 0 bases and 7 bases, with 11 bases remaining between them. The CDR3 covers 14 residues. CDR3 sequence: CASSQESRGNTQYF. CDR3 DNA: TGTGCCAGCAGCCAAGAGTCTAGGGGGAATACGCAGTATTTT.

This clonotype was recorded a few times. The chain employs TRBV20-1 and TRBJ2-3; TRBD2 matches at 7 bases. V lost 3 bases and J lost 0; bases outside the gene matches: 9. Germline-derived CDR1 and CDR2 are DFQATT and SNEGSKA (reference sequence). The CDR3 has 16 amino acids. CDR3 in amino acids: CSASGEGGSSTDTQYF. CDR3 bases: TGCAGTGCTAGTGGGGAGGGAGGTTCTAGCACAGATACGCAGTATTTT.

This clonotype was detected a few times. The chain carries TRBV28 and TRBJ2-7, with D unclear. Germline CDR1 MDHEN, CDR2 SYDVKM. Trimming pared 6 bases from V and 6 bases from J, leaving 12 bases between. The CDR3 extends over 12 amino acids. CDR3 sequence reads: CASRDLSAEQYF. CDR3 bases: TGTGCCAGCAGAGACTTGTCCGCCGAGCAGTACTTC.

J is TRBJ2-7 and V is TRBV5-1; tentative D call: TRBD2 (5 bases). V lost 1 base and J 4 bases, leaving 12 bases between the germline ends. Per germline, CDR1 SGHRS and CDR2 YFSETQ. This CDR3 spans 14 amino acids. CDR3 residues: CASSLYGNRYEQYF. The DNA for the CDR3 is TGCGCCAGCAGCTTGTACGGGAACCGATACGAGCAGTACTTC.

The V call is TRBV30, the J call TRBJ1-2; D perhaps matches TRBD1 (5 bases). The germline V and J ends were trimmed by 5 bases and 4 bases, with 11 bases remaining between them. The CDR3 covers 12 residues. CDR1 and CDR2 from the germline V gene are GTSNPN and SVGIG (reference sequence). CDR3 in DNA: TGTGCCTGGGAGGGACGGTTCTATGGCTACACCTTC. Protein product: CAWEGRFYGYTF.

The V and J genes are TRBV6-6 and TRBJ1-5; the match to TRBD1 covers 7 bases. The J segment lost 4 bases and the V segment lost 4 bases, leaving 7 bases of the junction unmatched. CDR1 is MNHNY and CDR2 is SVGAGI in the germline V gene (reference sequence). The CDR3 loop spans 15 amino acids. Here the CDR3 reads CASSSRDRPNQPQHF. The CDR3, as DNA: TGTGCCAGCAGTTCGCGGGACAGACCGAATCAGCCCCAGCATTTT.

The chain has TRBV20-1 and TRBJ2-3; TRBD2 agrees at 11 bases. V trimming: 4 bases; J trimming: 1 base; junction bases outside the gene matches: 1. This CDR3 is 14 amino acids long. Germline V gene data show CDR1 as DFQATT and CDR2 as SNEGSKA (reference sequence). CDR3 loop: CSAKLAGGTDTQYF. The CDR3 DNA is TGCAGTGCTAAACTAGCGGGGGGCACAGATACGCAGTATTTT.

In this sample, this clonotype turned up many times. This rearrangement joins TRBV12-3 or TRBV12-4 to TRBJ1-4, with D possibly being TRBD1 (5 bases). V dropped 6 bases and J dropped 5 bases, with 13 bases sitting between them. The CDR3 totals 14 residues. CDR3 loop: CASSPGGGNEKLFF. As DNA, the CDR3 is TGTGCCAGCAGCCCCGGGGGGGGGAATGAAAAACTGTTTTTT.

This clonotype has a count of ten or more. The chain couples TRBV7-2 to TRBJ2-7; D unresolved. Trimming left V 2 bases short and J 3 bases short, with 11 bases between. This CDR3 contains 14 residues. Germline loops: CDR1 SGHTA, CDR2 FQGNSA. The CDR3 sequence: CASSLSSELYEQYF. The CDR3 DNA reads TGTGCCAGCAGCTTAAGTTCGGAGCTCTACGAGCAGTACTTC.

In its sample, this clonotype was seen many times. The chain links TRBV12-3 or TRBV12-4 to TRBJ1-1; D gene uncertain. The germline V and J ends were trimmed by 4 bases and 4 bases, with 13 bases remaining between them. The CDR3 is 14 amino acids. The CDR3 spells CASSYNPPGTEAFF. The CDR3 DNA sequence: TGTGCCAGCAGTTATAACCCCCCGGGCACTGAAGCTTTCTTT.

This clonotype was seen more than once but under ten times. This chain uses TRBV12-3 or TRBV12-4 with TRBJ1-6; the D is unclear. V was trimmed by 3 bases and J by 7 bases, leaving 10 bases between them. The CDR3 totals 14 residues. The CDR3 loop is CASSFGAGNSPLHF. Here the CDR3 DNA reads TGTGCCAGCAGTTTTGGTGCAGGAAATTCACCCCTCCACTTT.

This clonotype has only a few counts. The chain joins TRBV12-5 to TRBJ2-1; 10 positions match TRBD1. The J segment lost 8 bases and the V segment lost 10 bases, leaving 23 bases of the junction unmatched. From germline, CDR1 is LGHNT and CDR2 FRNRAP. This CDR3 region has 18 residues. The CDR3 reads CATPGGETRDRGRDEQFF. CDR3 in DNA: TGTGCTACCCCCGGCGGGGAGACCCGGGACAGGGGACGGGATGAGCAGTTCTTC.

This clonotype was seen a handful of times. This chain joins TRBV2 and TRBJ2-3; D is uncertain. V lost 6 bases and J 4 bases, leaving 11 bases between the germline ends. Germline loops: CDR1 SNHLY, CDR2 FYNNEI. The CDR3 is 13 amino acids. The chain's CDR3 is CASRFFVADTQYF. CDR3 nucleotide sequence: TGTGCCAGCAGGTTCTTTGTCGCAGATACGCAGTATTTT.